Each of the 32 T cell receptor beta chains below was sequenced from the same sample in a study of blood T cell repertoires in COVID-19. Repertoires were generated with immunoSEQ multiplex PCR, while TCRdb's copy carries only in-frame clones and drops some. This repertoire shows around 68,000 clones, around 87% found once; its top ten account for approximately 2.9%. The source material was peripheral blood. The receptors derive from a man aged 45-60 years with acute or convalescent COVID-19.

This rearrangement joins TRBV5-1 to TRBJ1-4, with TRBD1 matching 7 bases. Germline CDR1 SGHRS, CDR2 YFSETQ. Trimming took 3 bases from V and 5 from J; bases not matched to a gene: 4. CDR3 length: 14 amino acids. DNA for the CDR3: TGCGCCAGCAGCTCCCAGGGGGAAAATGAAAAACTGTTTTTT. Protein sequence: CASSSQGENEKLFF.

The chain is built from TRBV11-2 and TRBJ2-7, with D possibly matching TRBD1 (5 bases). Trimming took off 7 bases at V and 3 bases at J, with 16 bases between the two ends. This CDR3 spans 14 amino acids. CDR1 and CDR2 (germline): SGHAT, FQNNGV. CDR3 region: CASNSPRTNYEQYF. The CDR3 nucleotides are TGTGCCAGCAACTCCCCCCGGACAAACTACGAGCAGTACTTC. Looking up the rest from reference TRBV11-2 and TRBJ2-7 gives the full variable domain: EAGVAQSPRYKIIEKRQSVAFWCNPISGHATLYWYQQILGQGPKLLIQFQNNGVVDDSQLPKDRFSAERLKGVDSTLKIQPAKLEDSAVYLCASNSPRTNYEQYFGPGTRLTVT.

The rearrangement joins TRBV18 to TRBJ2-1, with 13 bases fitting TRBD2. The CDR3 runs to 15 residues. V lost 6 bases to trimming and J lost 8 bases; unmatched junction nucleotides: 7. Germline CDR1 KGHSH, CDR2 LQKENI. The CDR3 is CASSRTSGSTDEQFF. In DNA, the CDR3 is TGTGCCAGCTCCCGGACTAGCGGGAGTACGGATGAGCAGTTCTTC.

The V and J genes are TRBV24-1 and TRBJ2-1, with 10 bases that match TRBD2. Germline CDR1 is KGHDR and CDR2 is SFDVKD. The CDR3 is 15 residues long. The junction had 3 bases not matched to a gene; V was cut back by 4 bases and J by 4 bases. The CDR3 region has the DNA TGTGCCACCAGTGAGACTAGCGGGCCATACAATGAGCAGTTCTTC. Its translation: CATSETSGPYNEQFF.

This chain connects TRBV7-2 to TRBJ1-6, with 7 bases matching TRBD1. The CDR3 has 15 residues. With 5 bases clipped from V and 4 bases from J, the junction kept 5 bases outside the gene matches. In germline, CDR1 is SGHTA, CDR2 FQGNSA. The CDR3 reads CASSTRQGYNSPLHF. CDR3 nucleotides: TGTGCCAGCAGCACCCGACAGGGATATAATTCACCCCTCCACTTT.

The J gene is TRBJ1-6, the V gene TRBV5-1, with TRBD1 as a possible D gene (5 bases). The V gene lost 2 bases and the J gene lost 8 bases, with 11 bases spanning the gap. The CDR3 totals 14 residues. The V gene's germline CDR1 is SGHRS and CDR2 YFSETQ. For the CDR3, the DNA is TGCGCCAGCAGCTTTACGCAGGGTGATTCACCCCTCCACTTT. Amino acid sequence: CASSFTQGDSPLHF.

The gene calls are TRBV7-9 and TRBJ2-1; 11 nucleotides align to TRBD2. With 7 bases clipped from V and 5 bases from J, the junction kept 7 bases outside the gene matches. CDR3 size: 15 residues. The germline V gene encodes CDR1 SEHNR and CDR2 FQNEAQ (reference sequence). The CDR3 here is CASITSGSSHNEQFF. The CDR3 DNA sequence: TGTGCCAGCATCACTAGCGGGAGTTCCCACAATGAGCAGTTCTTC.

The table lists this clone with a count of one. The chain carries TRBV7-2 and TRBJ2-5; tentatively, D is TRBD1 (5 bases). Germline CDR1 reads SGHTA; CDR2 reads FQGNSA. V was trimmed by 3 bases and J by 1 base, leaving 15 bases between them. The CDR3 runs 16 residues. The CDR3 bases are TGTGCCAGCAGCTTGAATGGCCGACAGATCCAAGAGACCCAGTACTTC. This translates into CASSLNGRQIQETQYF.

This sequence joins TRBV7-9 and TRBJ1-3, with D uncertain. The V gene lost 5 bases and the J gene lost 6 bases, with 8 bases spanning the gap. The CDR3 is 12 amino acids. Germline V gene lookup returns CDR1 SEHNR and CDR2 FQNEAQ (reference sequence). The CDR3 nucleotides are TGTGCCAGCAGCCTAAGTACAAACACCATATATTTT. Translating gives CASSLSTNTIYF. The whole variable domain, remainder taken from reference TRBV7-9 and TRBJ1-3, is DTGVSQNPRHKITKRGQNVTFRCDPISEHNRLYWYRQTLGQGPEFLTYFQNEAQLEKSRLLSDRFSAERPKGSFSTLEIQRTEQGDSAMYLCASSLSTNTIYFGEGSWLTVV.

The genes are TRBV7-2 and TRBJ1-2; no firm D call. In germline, CDR1 is SGHTA, CDR2 FQGNSA. V was cut by 1 base and J by 5 bases, with 8 bases left in between. The CDR3 is 13 residues long. The CDR3 DNA follows: TGTGCCAGCAGCTTAGGGCGGCAGTATGGCTACACCTTC. This encodes CASSLGRQYGYTF.

The chain combines TRBV7-2 with TRBJ2-5; possible D gene TRBD2, 5 bases. The V gene's germline CDR1 is SGHTA and CDR2 FQGNSA. V shed 4 bases and J shed 1 base, with 13 bases lying between them. The CDR3 is 15 amino acids. Here the CDR3 reads CASSSRRTVQETQYF. The CDR3 DNA sequence: TGTGCCAGCAGCTCAAGACGGACTGTCCAAGAGACCCAGTACTTC.

This clone was seen a few times. The chain links TRBV6-2 or TRBV6-3 to TRBJ2-7; 7 bases line up with TRBD1. Germline trimming cut 5 bases from V and 0 bases from J; bases unmatched to any gene: 7. Germline CDR1 MNHEY, CDR2 SVGEGT. CDR3 length equals 15 residues. CDR3 protein: CASSRRQGPSYEQYF. CDR3 DNA: TGTGCCAGCAGTCGAAGACAGGGACCCTCCTACGAGCAGTACTTC.

The CDR3 DNA is TGCGCCAGCAGCGCCTCCGGGACAGTGAACACTGAAGCTTTCTTT. Translated: CASSASGTVNTEAFF. This chain joins TRBV5-1 and TRBJ1-1; 7 bases match TRBD1. V shed 4 bases, J shed 0 bases, and the junction held 6 bases outside the gene matches. CDR1 and CDR2 (germline): SGHRS, YFSETQ. The CDR3 contains 15 residues.

The rearrangement joins TRBV30 to TRBJ1-4; 9 bases agree with TRBD1. Germline CDR1 reads GTSNPN; CDR2 reads SVGIG (reference sequence). The CDR3 is made up of 15 amino acids. Trimming removed 0 bases from V and 7 bases from J; junction bases left unmatched: 6. This CDR3 reads CAWSVGGTGIEKLFF. The CDR3 nucleotides read TGTGCCTGGAGTGTAGGGGGGACAGGGATTGAAAAACTGTTTTTT.

This clone occurred a few times. The gene calls are TRBV14 and TRBJ2-3, with D unresolved. Germline loops: CDR1 SGHDN, CDR2 FVKESK. Trimming removed 5 bases from V and 4 bases from J, with 10 bases in between. This CDR3 region has 13 residues. CDR3 amino acids: CASSLQIADTQYF. The CDR3 coding sequence is TGTGCCAGCAGCTTACAAATTGCAGATACGCAGTATTTT.

This chain uses TRBV3-1 (or the pseudogene TRBV3-2) with TRBJ1-2, with a weak D call TRBD1 (6 bases). Deletions cut 3 bases from V and 2 bases from J, with 13 bases between. This CDR3 has 15 residues. Germline V CDR1 and CDR2: LGHDT, YNNKEL (reference sequence). The CDR3 region has the DNA TGTGCCAGCAGCCAGTTTCGGGGGGCGAACTATGGCTACACCTTC. Its translation: CASSQFRGANYGYTF.

V gene TRBV28 combines with J gene TRBJ2-5, with a weak D call TRBD2 (6 bases). Germline CDR1 reads MDHEN; CDR2 reads SYDVKM. The CDR3 is 16 amino acids. Trimming pared 5 bases from V and 2 bases from J, leaving 18 bases between. CDR3 in DNA: TGTGCCAGCAGTCCGCGACTAGGGTTGGGACAAGAGACCCAGTACTTC. Amino acids: CASSPRLGLGQETQYF.

The chain has TRBV6-2 or TRBV6-3 and TRBJ2-2, with D possibly matching TRBD1 (6 bases). There are 15 residues in the CDR3. V lost 5 bases, J lost 1 base, and 11 bases lay in between. The germline V gene has CDR1 MNHEY and CDR2 SVGEGT. The DNA of the CDR3 is TGTGCCAGCAGTAACCAGGGGCTGAACACCGGGGAGCTGTTTTTT. Residues: CASSNQGLNTGELFF.

This sequence joins TRBV4-1 and TRBJ1-6; weak D call: TRBD1 (5 bases). The CDR3 has 15 residues. V was trimmed by 9 bases and J by 1 base, leaving 13 bases between them. Germline V gives CDR1 MGHRA, CDR2 YSYEKL. DNA of the CDR3: TGCGCCAGTTCACAAGGGGCGTCCTATAATTCACCCCTCCACTTT. As protein: CASSQGASYNSPLHF.

The chain uses TRBV5-1 and TRBJ2-1; the D gene is possibly TRBD1 (5 bases). The CDR3 runs 14 residues. Germline V gene data show CDR1 as SGHRS and CDR2 as YFSETQ. Trimming shortened V by 0 bases and J by 6 bases, and 10 bases separated the two germline ends. Here the CDR3 reads CASSLDQGLNEQFF. As DNA, the CDR3 is TGCGCCAGCAGCTTGGATCAGGGCCTCAATGAGCAGTTCTTC.

This sequence joins TRBV2 and TRBJ1-1; the match to TRBD1 covers 7 bases. The length of the CDR3 is 15 residues. The germline V gene encodes CDR1 SNHLY and CDR2 FYNNEI. V dropped 5 bases and J dropped 0; count of bases not matched to a gene: 6. The CDR3: CASSSTGSMNTEAFF. CDR3 DNA sequence: TGTGCCAGCAGTTCGACAGGGTCGATGAACACTGAAGCTTTCTTT. The full variable domain, with the rest looked up from reference TRBV2 and TRBJ1-1, is EPEVTQTPSHQVTQMGQEVILRCVPISNHLYFYWYRQILGQKVEFLVSFYNNEISEKSEIFDDQFSVERPDGSNFTLKIRSTKLEDSAMYFCASSSTGSMNTEAFFGQGTRLTVV.

This rearrangement joins TRBV4-1 to TRBJ2-5; 8 nucleotides match TRBD2. Germline CDR1 is MGHRA and CDR2 is YSYEKL. Germline trimming cut 0 bases from V and 2 bases from J; bases unmatched to any gene: 8. The CDR3 contains 17 residues. This CDR3 reads CASSQDRAGVGQETQYF. CDR3 sequence (DNA): TGCGCCAGCAGCCAAGACCGAGCGGGAGTTGGACAAGAGACCCAGTACTTC.

This clone has only one observation. The chain is built from TRBV5-6 and TRBJ2-3, with 9 positions matching TRBD2. J was trimmed by 2 bases and V by 4 bases; bases with no gene match: 14. CDR1 and CDR2 from the germline V gene are SGHDT and YYEEEE. CDR3 length: 18 residues. This chain's CDR3 is CASSPAKVGTSFTDTQYF. The CDR3 nucleotides read TGTGCCAGCAGCCCCGCAAAAGTTGGGACTAGCTTCACAGATACGCAGTATTTT.

This clone was counted once. The chain uses TRBV19 and TRBJ1-5; 7 nucleotides line up with TRBD1. Germline V gene data show CDR1 as LNHDA and CDR2 as SQIVND (reference sequence). This CDR3 is built from 15 residues. Germline trimming cut 3 bases from V and 6 bases from J; bases unmatched to any gene: 8. CDR3 nucleotide sequence: TGTGCCAGTAGTATTAGACAGGGTGGCGGTCAGCCCCAGCATTTT. It translates to CASSIRQGGGQPQHF.

This chain connects TRBV7-2 to TRBJ2-3; TRBD2 matches at 12 bases. V lost 2 bases to trimming and J lost 4 bases; unmatched junction nucleotides: 7. The CDR3 spans 17 residues. Germline CDR1 SGHTA, CDR2 FQGNSA. The CDR3 DNA reads as TGTGCCAGCAGCTTACGACTAGCGGGAGTTGGGTCAGATACGCAGTATTTT. Protein product: CASSLRLAGVGSDTQYF.

This clone was detected only once. The genes are TRBV7-9 and TRBJ2-3; 14 bases match TRBD2. The V segment lost 5 bases and the J segment 0 bases; nucleotides outside the gene matches: 4. Germline V lookup: CDR1 SEHNR, CDR2 FQNEAQ (reference sequence). This CDR3 has 17 residues. CDR3 in amino acids: CASSKGLAGASTDTQYF. CDR3 nucleotides: TGTGCCAGCAGCAAGGGACTAGCGGGAGCTAGCACAGATACGCAGTATTTT.

The chain has TRBV5-1 and TRBJ1-4; perhaps TRBD1 as D (6 bases). Germline V gives CDR1 SGHRS, CDR2 YFSETQ. Trimming shortened V by 4 bases and J by 6 bases, and 13 bases separated the two germline ends. CDR3 length: 14 residues. The DNA of the CDR3 is TGCGCCAGCAGCCAACAGGGTGGGGATGAAAAACTGTTTTTT. Translating gives CASSQQGGDEKLFF. The complete variable domain, with remaining parts taken from reference TRBV5-1 and TRBJ1-4, reads KAGVTQTPRYLIKTRGQQVTLSCSPISGHRSVSWYQQTPGQGLQFLFEYFSETQRNKGNFPGRFSGRQFSNSRSEMNVSTLELGDSALYLCASSQQGGDEKLFFGSGTQLSVL.

The chain has TRBV5-1 and TRBJ2-2, with unresolved D. The germline gives CDR1 SGHRS, CDR2 YFSETQ. V lost 1 base and J 8 bases, leaving 15 bases between the germline ends. The CDR3 extends over 15 amino acids. In DNA, the CDR3 is TGCGCCAGCAGCTTGAGTAGCCCGCCGTCGGGGGAGCTGTTTTTT. The encoded protein is CASSLSSPPSGELFF.

The V and J genes are TRBV19 and TRBJ2-7; a weak D match, TRBD2 (5 bases). The germline V gene encodes CDR1 LNHDA and CDR2 SQIVND (reference sequence). The length of the CDR3 is 11 residues. The V end was cut by 10 bases, the J end by 6 bases, with 13 bases between. The CDR3 loop is CATGMLGEQYF. CDR3 nucleotides: TGTGCCACCGGGATGCTTGGCGAGCAGTACTTC.

The CDR3 reads CSASRSGSYNEQFF. CDR3 coding DNA: TGCAGTGCTAGTAGAAGCGGGAGCTACAATGAGCAGTTCTTC. The gene calls are TRBV20-1 and TRBJ2-1; 8 nucleotides align to TRBD2. CDR1 is DFQATT and CDR2 is SNEGSKA in the germline V gene (reference sequence). The CDR3 spans 14 residues. J gave up 3 bases and V 3 bases, and 4 bases lay outside the gene matches.

The chain has TRBV10-2 and TRBJ1-6; a weak D match, TRBD1 (5 bases). CDR3 length equals 13 residues. Germline V gene sequence: CDR1 WSHSY, CDR2 SAAADI. The V and J ends lost 6 bases and 6 bases respectively, with 9 bases between them. In DNA, the CDR3 is TGCGCCAGCAGACAGGCCGGTAATTCACCCCTCCACTTT. Its protein is CASRQAGNSPLHF.

There are a few counts of this clone. The chain links TRBV5-1 to TRBJ2-5, with D possibly TRBD1 on 5 matching bases. V was clipped by 2 bases and J by 5 bases, with 7 bases between them. Looked up from germline, CDR1 is SGHRS and CDR2 is YFSETQ. This CDR3 spans 12 amino acids. Here the CDR3 reads CASSFKGETQYF. CDR3 nucleotides: TGCGCCAGCAGCTTTAAGGGGGAGACCCAGTACTTC.